This T cell receptor (beta chain) emerged from a study of vaccination effects on CD4 cells after COVID-19 (dated by TCRdb to between 2021 and 2023). The study in broad terms: Each participant received two doses of an mRNA SARS-CoV-2 vaccine, either BNT162b2 or mRNA-1273. Altogether, 10 COVID-19 convalescent patients and a few SARS-CoV-2-naive healthy vaccine recipients made up the full study. Cultures from other donors in the study were sequenced with the Oncomine TCR Beta short-read assay on an Illumina iSeq 100. SARS-CoV-2 spike-specific CD4+ TCR repertoires from before and after mRNA vaccination were compared in COVID-19 convalescent patients and in infection-naive vaccine recipients. What the research found in general, with its limitations: Only a small number of convalescent patients were included, and no early post-infection timepoints were available, which limited the study. Among healthy vaccine recipients, nearly all vaccine-induced clones were SARS-CoV-2 mono-reactive, and only 1 of 255 was cross-reactive with common cold coronaviruses. Clones induced by infection and clones induced by vaccination both contracted markedly at late timepoints after vaccination, which fits with T cell responses waning over time.

Notes on this clone: Its antigen specificity is not known. Per-nucleotide qualities are absent, and no much larger clonotype sits a single base away.

Libraries were prepared through the immunoSEQ multiplex PCR assay. DNA from the cultured and isolated CD4+ T cells underwent TCR beta CDR3 sequencing. As for how the authors treated the data: Non-productive TCR sequences were removed, reads were trimmed to the CDR3 region, and CDR3s of at least 7 amino acids were retained. The MANAFEST web app was used to pick out antigen-specific clonotypes by comparing their expansion in peptide wells with that in reference cultures. Positive clones required FDR<0.05 expansion versus reference and all other wells, odds ratio above 5, and frequency above 0.1% in two replicate wells. Cross-reactive clonotypes were defined as significantly expanded in SARS-CoV-2 spike wells and in at least one common cold coronavirus spike condition. Levenshtein distance calculated with the stringdist R package was used to assess CDR3 similarity, and unrooted trees were constructed with ape in R 3.6.1. The table was pulled from immuneACCESS by TCRdb, which kept in-frame rearrangements only. Such tables lose some clones; where checked, under half of the loss comes from unresolved V genes, and the rest has no known cause. V, J and clone size are those of that table, while D and trimming were read from the DNA. Within this sample are about 54,000 clones, with 75% to 90% of them counted one time only. The ten top clones hold about 2.2% of the sample.

Inclusive of the bounding cysteine and phenylalanine, the CDR3 is 13 residues long. Left in the record is the CDR3 DNA by itself, 39 bases read in frame from the first base. Trimming costs V 8 bases and J 1 base, and their ends lie 11 bases apart. CDR1 WNHNN and CDR2 SYGVQD were looked up in the germline V gene (reference sequence). In the ViraFEST assay, PBMC were stimulated with viral peptide pools, and TCR sequencing was then used to find antigen-specific CD4+ T cell clonotypes based on their expansion. After less than 13 days of culture, CD4+ T cells were isolated with the EasySep CD4+ T cell isolation kit. Healthy vaccine recipients had no prior SARS-CoV-2 infection, confirmed by negative nucleocapsid antibodies before and after vaccination. Some 2 million PBMC per well were cultured in IMDM with approximately 5% human AB serum, 10 IU/ml IL-2 and gentamicin, plus 10 ug/ml peptides. Half of the culture medium was replaced with fresh IL-2-containing medium on days 3 and 7. Each peptide stimulation condition was cultured in triplicate wells unless otherwise noted. Using Ficoll-Paque Plus gradient centrifugation, PBMC were separated from whole blood and then either used fresh or cryopreserved at -140C. Overlapping peptide pools spanned the spike proteins of SARS-CoV-2 and the common cold coronaviruses HCoV-NL63, HCoV-OC43 and HCoV-229E. The QIAamp micro DNA kit was used to extract genomic DNA from the cultured CD4+ T cells.

This TCR was sampled from a human donor who received a COVID-19 vaccine. The chain employs TRBV10-1 and TRBJ1-1; there is no confident call for the D gene. Sequences were derived from CD4+ T cells from PBMCs cultured with HCoV-229E spike peptides, sampled before COVID-19 vaccination. According to the study, the label for this sample's cell subset or site signals: HCoV-229E spike overlapping peptide pool stimulation. The nucleotides are TGCGCCAGCCAAGGGCAACCGAACACTGAAGCTTTCTTT. Its amino acids are CASQGQPNTEAFF.